Presented here are 23 T cell receptor beta chains from one specimen sequenced in a study of blood T cell repertoires in COVID-19. Only in-frame clones appear in the TCRdb table, and some are missing; sequencing was by immunoSEQ multiplex PCR. The sample includes roughly 200,000 clones, 83% of them seen just once. Sequencing was carried out using peripheral blood. All receptors derive from a human donor in a cohort sampled during active COVID-19.

This clone was detected only a few times. The chain has TRBV11-3 and TRBJ2-7, with 8 bases aligning to TRBD2. The germline CDR1 and CDR2 sequences are SGHNT and YENEEA. This CDR3 is 13 amino acids long. V was clipped by 5 bases and J by 4 bases; unmatched bases: 4. The CDR3, as DNA: TGTGCCAGCAGCGCCCGGGAGGGGTACGAGCAGTACTTC. Translated, it gives CASSAREGYEQYF. Using reference TRBV11-3 and TRBJ2-7 for the parts outside the CDR3, the full variable domain is EAGVVQSPRYKIIEKKQPVAFWCNPISGHNTLYWYLQNLGQGPELLIRYENEEAVDDSQLPKDRFSAERLKGVDSTLKIQPAELGDSAVYLCASSAREGYEQYFGPGTRLTVT.

The rearrangement joins TRBV7-2 to TRBJ2-1; D not resolved. Per the germline V gene, CDR1 is SGHTA and CDR2 is FQGNSA. V gave up 4 bases and J gave up 10 bases, with 14 bases separating them. The CDR3 consists of 13 residues. The CDR3 protein is CASSYRPVWEQFF. The CDR3 nucleotides read TGTGCCAGCAGCTACAGACCGGTCTGGGAGCAGTTCTTC.

In its sample, this clone was seen a few times. This chain connects TRBV5-6 to TRBJ1-1; TRBD1 matches at 12 bases. The trim removed 1 base at V and 7 bases at J, leaving 8 bases unmatched. Germline V lookup: CDR1 SGHDT, CDR2 YYEEEE. CDR3 length: 16 residues. As DNA, the CDR3 is TGTGCCAGCAGCTTGTTTCGGGACAGGGGGCCAGGTGAAGCTTTCTTT. This sequence encodes CASSLFRDRGPGEAFF.

The J gene is TRBJ2-1, the V gene TRBV10-2; 8 bases line up with TRBD2. The V segment lost 0 bases and the J segment 9 bases; nucleotides outside the gene matches: 4. Germline CDR1 reads WSHSY; CDR2 reads SAAADI. This CDR3 has 14 amino acids. As DNA, the CDR3 is TGCGCCAGCAGTGAGTCCGGGACTAGGGTTGAGCAGTTCTTC. This gives the protein CASSESGTRVEQFF.

This chain uses TRBV29-1 with TRBJ2-3, with 9 positions matching TRBD1. The CDR3 consists of 14 residues. Germline V gene lookup returns CDR1 SQVTM and CDR2 ANQGSEA. The V gene end was trimmed by 4 bases and the J gene end by 3 bases; junction bases not matched to a gene: 5. CDR3 region: CSVGRGQGTDTQYF. In DNA form, the CDR3 reads TGCAGCGTTGGGCGGGGACAGGGAACAGATACGCAGTATTTT.

This sequence joins TRBV29-1 and TRBJ1-2, with unresolved D. Germline V gene data show CDR1 as SQVTM and CDR2 as ANQGSEA. This CDR3 comprises 11 residues. Trimming stripped 5 bases from V and 7 bases from J, with 11 bases between. CDR3 sequence (DNA): TGCAGCGTTTCCCGCGGAGGTGGCTACACCTTC. Translation: CSVSRGGGYTF.

The V and J genes are TRBV3-1 (or the pseudogene TRBV3-2) and TRBJ1-1; D gene uncertain. V lost 0 bases and J 1 base, leaving 6 bases between the germline ends. The V gene's germline CDR1 is LGHDT and CDR2 YNNKEL (reference sequence). The CDR3 has 14 amino acids. As DNA, the CDR3 is TGTGCCAGCAGCCAAGATTACAAGAACACTGAAGCTTTCTTT. Its translation: CASSQDYKNTEAFF.

This chain joins TRBV4-3 and TRBJ2-3, with a possible D match to TRBD2 (6 bases). V shed 1 base and J shed 4 bases, with 6 bases lying between them. Germline V gene data show CDR1 as LGHNA and CDR2 as YSLEER. The CDR3 length is 13 residues. The CDR3 loop is CASSQAGADTQYF. The CDR3 nucleotides read TGCGCCAGCAGCCAAGCGGGGGCAGATACGCAGTATTTT.

This chain joins TRBV7-3 and TRBJ2-1, with D tentatively TRBD1 (5 bases). Germline CDR1 SGHTA, CDR2 FQGTGA. V lost 3 bases, J lost 5 bases, and 5 bases lay in between. The CDR3 spans 12 residues. CDR3 DNA: TGTGCCAGCAGCTTGACAGACAATGAGCAGTTCTTC. Protein sequence: CASSLTDNEQFF.

The chain couples TRBV5-4 to TRBJ2-4; 9 nucleotides match TRBD1. The CDR3 extends over 16 amino acids. With 4 bases clipped from V and 2 bases from J, the junction kept 7 bases outside the gene matches. From germline, CDR1 is SGHNT and CDR2 YYREEE (reference sequence). The CDR3 nucleotides are TGTGCCAGCAGCCATGGACAGGGGTTCTCCAAAAACATTCAGTACTTC. It codes for CASSHGQGFSKNIQYF.

The J gene is TRBJ2-7, the V gene TRBV10-3, with a possible D match to TRBD2 (6 bases). The germline V and J ends were trimmed by 0 bases and 2 bases, with 14 bases remaining between them. The length of the CDR3 is 16 residues. Per the germline V gene, CDR1 is ENHRY and CDR2 is SYGVKD. This CDR3 reads CAISESKGRDAYEQYF. DNA of the CDR3: TGTGCCATCAGTGAGTCGAAAGGGCGGGACGCCTACGAGCAGTACTTC.

The chain employs TRBV15 and TRBJ2-7; 13 positions agree with TRBD2. This CDR3 is 14 amino acids long. J gave up 9 bases and V 4 bases, and 6 bases lay outside the gene matches. Germline values: CDR1 LNHNV, CDR2 YYDKDF (reference sequence). CDR3 nucleotide sequence: TGTGCCACCAGCACTGGACTAGCGGGGGCTGGGCAGTACTTC. Protein: CATSTGLAGAGQYF.

This clone has a single count. The V call is TRBV4-3, the J call TRBJ2-1; 11 bases fit TRBD2. There are 16 residues in the CDR3. The ends lost 3 bases at V and 6 bases at J; junction bases unmatched: 7. Germline V CDR1 and CDR2: LGHNA, YSLEER. The CDR3 DNA reads TGCGCCAGCAGCCAGGATACTAGCGGGGGTAGCAATGAGCAGTTCTTC. It is translated as CASSQDTSGGSNEQFF.

The table lists this clone with a count of one. V usage is TRBV27 and J usage is TRBJ2-3; unclear D gene. V lost 5 bases and J 2 bases, leaving 8 bases between the germline ends. The CDR3 extends over 13 amino acids. Germline V gene sequence: CDR1 MNHEY, CDR2 SMNVEV (reference sequence). CDR3 loop: CASSSTFTDTQYF. The CDR3 DNA is TGTGCCAGCAGTAGTACATTCACAGATACGCAGTATTTT.

This sequence joins TRBV6-5 and TRBJ1-2; a possible D gene is TRBD1 (5 bases). Trimming pared 8 bases from V and 4 bases from J, leaving 11 bases between. This CDR3 comprises 12 residues. Germline V gene data show CDR1 as MNHEY and CDR2 as SVGAGI. The CDR3 DNA reads TGTGCCAGCTCACGGGGGAGCTATGGCTACACCTTC. Translated: CASSRGSYGYTF.

The gene calls are TRBV29-1 and TRBJ1-1, with D perhaps matching TRBD1 (5 bases). Germline V gives CDR1 SQVTM, CDR2 ANQGSEA. The germline V and J ends were trimmed by 7 bases and 1 base, with 13 bases remaining between them. The CDR3 length is 13 residues. The CDR3: CSGTRTSNTEAFF. The CDR3 bases are TGCAGCGGGACCAGGACATCGAACACTGAAGCTTTCTTT.

This clone was detected a few times. The rearrangement uses TRBV6-5 and TRBJ2-7, with 8 positions matching TRBD2. This CDR3 has 12 amino acids. Per germline, CDR1 MNHEY and CDR2 SVGAGI. With V trimmed by 6 bases and J by 7 bases, 5 bases remained unmatched. The CDR3 loop reads CASSGRGYEQYF. CDR3 nucleotide sequence: TGTGCCAGCAGCGGGAGGGGATATGAGCAGTACTTC.

This chain joins TRBV5-4 and TRBJ2-7, with 7 bases that match TRBD1. This CDR3 contains 14 residues. Germline CDR1 reads SGHNT; CDR2 reads YYREEE (reference sequence). The V gene end was trimmed by 4 bases and the J gene end by 3 bases; junction bases not matched to a gene: 7. CDR3 in DNA: TGTGCCAGCAGCACAGGGGATGCTCGCTACGAGCAGTACTTC. Its translation: CASSTGDARYEQYF.

This chain joins TRBV2 and TRBJ1-6; 7 nucleotides align to TRBD1. The CDR3 sequence is 14 residues long. The germline V gene encodes CDR1 SNHLY and CDR2 FYNNEI. V dropped 6 bases and J dropped 8; count of bases not matched to a gene: 7. The chain's CDR3 is CASRTGTVYSPLHF. CDR3 nucleotides: TGTGCCAGCAGGACCGGGACAGTATATTCACCCCTCCACTTT.

The V and J genes are TRBV4-1 and TRBJ2-7; TRBD1 agrees at 12 bases. The V gene's germline CDR1 is MGHRA and CDR2 YSYEKL. V shed 4 bases and J 5 bases; nucleotides not matched to a gene: 9. CDR3 length: 16 residues. The CDR3 spells CASSPVTRDRGHEQYF. The CDR3 DNA is TGCGCCAGCAGCCCAGTAACCCGGGACAGGGGGCACGAGCAGTACTTC.

The chain is built from TRBV19 and TRBJ2-3, with 8 bases that match TRBD2. J was trimmed by 7 bases and V by 6 bases; bases with no gene match: 12. Per germline, CDR1 LNHDA and CDR2 SQIVND (reference sequence). The CDR3 contains 15 residues. The CDR3 nucleotides are TGTGCCAGTAGCATGCCCACTAGCGGTGTTCATACGCAGTATTTT. This encodes CASSMPTSGVHTQYF.

This clone was counted a few times. The genes are TRBV5-1 and TRBJ2-1, with a tentative D call TRBD2 (6 bases). The V end was cut by 2 bases, the J end by 10 bases, with 19 bases between. Germline CDR1 and CDR2: SGHRS and YFSETQ. The CDR3 is 15 residues long. The CDR3 bases are TGCGCCAGCAGCTTAGGCGGGGCGGGTCTCCGGGAGCAGTTCTTC. Residues: CASSLGGAGLREQFF. Variable domain in full (rest from reference TRBV5-1 and TRBJ2-1): KAGVTQTPRYLIKTRGQQVTLSCSPISGHRSVSWYQQTPGQGLQFLFEYFSETQRNKGNFPGRFSGRQFSNSRSEMNVSTLELGDSALYLCASSLGGAGLREQFFGPGTRLTVL.

The V call is TRBV19, the J call TRBJ1-4; 10 bases agree with TRBD1. V trimming: 5 bases; J trimming: 3 bases; junction bases outside the gene matches: 6. The CDR3 contains 16 residues. The germline gives CDR1 LNHDA, CDR2 SQIVND (reference sequence). The CDR3 loop is CASSPTGGPSNEKLFF. CDR3 sequence (DNA): TGTGCCAGTAGTCCGACAGGGGGCCCTTCTAATGAAAAACTGTTTTTT.